Below are 9 T cell receptor beta chains sequenced from a single sample in a study of CD8 T cells in Susac syndrome. RNA, at roughly 0.5 to 1 ug, was reverse transcribed with random hexamers. TCRdb independently ran MiXCR on the immunoSEQ multiplex PCR reads; one entry per CDR3 protein. In the table there are over 200,000 distinct CDR3 sequences, approximately 95% of which are singletons. Sequencing was performed on CD4+ T cells from PBMCs. The receptors shown here come from a human donor with multiple sclerosis.

The chain joins TRBV5-1 to TRBJ2-7; D is undetermined. With 0 bases removed from V and 2 bases from J, the gap between germline ends came to 6 bases. Germline CDR1 and CDR2: SGHRS and YFSETQ. The CDR3 is 13 amino acids. CDR3 in amino acids: CASSLVVTYEQYV. CDR3 bases: TGCGCCAGCAGCTTGGTAGTAACCTACGAGCAGTACGTC.

The V and J genes are TRBV12-3 or TRBV12-4 and TRBJ2-5, with D perhaps given as TRBD1 or TRBD2 (5 bases each). This CDR3 is built from 14 residues. V dropped 7 bases and J dropped 0 bases, with 12 bases sitting between them. The CDR3 region is CASTKGTYQETQYF. The DNA of the CDR3 is TGTGCCAGCACCAAGGGGACGTACCAAGAGACCCAGTACTTC.

This clonotype is a singleton in its sample. The gene calls are TRBV3-1 and TRBJ2-7; TRBD1 might be the D (6 bases). The CDR3 is made up of 14 amino acids. V lost 1 base and J lost 5, with 12 bases in between. Germline V gene lookup returns CDR1 LGHDT and CDR2 YNNKEL (reference sequence). Written as DNA, the CDR3 is TGTGCCAGCAGCCAAGGGCAGGGGAGCGACGAGCAGTACTTC. It yields the protein CASSQGQGSDEQYF.

The V gene is TRBV15, the J gene TRBJ1-2; TRBD1 matches 7 bases. Germline V gene data show CDR1 as LNHNV and CDR2 as YYDKDF (reference sequence). The CDR3 is 16 residues long. The junction had 15 bases not matched to a gene; V was cut back by 3 bases and J by 8 bases. This chain's CDR3 is CATSRDRDSALWGYTF. CDR3 in DNA: TGTGCCACCAGCAGGGATCGGGACAGCGCCCTTTGGGGCTACACCTTC.

The rearrangement links TRBV29-1 to TRBJ1-2; D possibly corresponds to TRBD1 (5 bases). CDR3 size: 13 residues. Trimming left V 4 bases short and J 6 bases short, with 15 bases between. Germline loops: CDR1 SQVTM, CDR2 ANQGSEA. The CDR3 nucleotides are TGCAGCGTTGTGGCAGGGTTGGGTCATGGCTACACCTTC. Its protein product is CSVVAGLGHGYTF. Using reference TRBV29-1 and TRBJ1-2 for the parts outside the CDR3, the full variable domain is SAVISQKPSRDICQRGTSLTIQCQVDSQVTMMFWYRQQPGQSLTLIATANQGSEATYESGFVIDKFPISRPNLTFSTLTVSNMSPEDSSIYLCSVVAGLGHGYTFGSGTRLTVV.

The chain combines TRBV25-1 with TRBJ2-3; no reliable D call. CDR1 and CDR2 from the germline V gene are MGHDK and SYGVNS. This CDR3 region has 15 residues. With 2 bases removed from V and 0 bases from J, the gap between germline ends came to 9 bases. CDR3 nucleotides: TGTGCCAGCAGTGAACAAGAGTGGAGCACAGATACGCAGTATTTT. Residues: CASSEQEWSTDTQYF.

This rearrangement joins TRBV29-1 to TRBJ2-3; weak D call: TRBD2 (6 bases). CDR3 length: 13 residues. Germline loops: CDR1 SQVTM, CDR2 ANQGSEA. Trimming removed 7 bases from V and 2 bases from J, with 13 bases in between. For the CDR3, the DNA is TGCAGCGGGAGGGGCAGGTCCACAGATACGCAGTATTTT. Its protein is CSGRGRSTDTQYF.

This chain joins TRBV29-1 and TRBJ2-2; D is uncertain. The germline V gene encodes CDR1 SQVTM and CDR2 ANQGSEA. The CDR3 loop spans 14 amino acids. Between the trimmed V and J ends, which lost 4 bases and 0 bases, there was a span of 9 bases. CDR3 in amino acids: CSVGGLTNTGELFF. CDR3 DNA sequence: TGCAGCGTTGGTGGGCTAACGAACACCGGGGAGCTGTTTTTT.

This clonotype was recorded only once. The chain has TRBV30 and TRBJ1-2; D gene ambiguous. The CDR3 loop spans 15 amino acids. The V end lost 5 bases, the J end lost 5 bases, and 21 bases lay between the germline ends. Germline CDR1 and CDR2: GTSNPN and SVGIG (reference sequence). The CDR3, as DNA: TGTGCCTGGCGGTCCGGGCCCGGGGTTCCTTATGGCTACACCTTC. This gives the protein CAWRSGPGVPYGYTF.